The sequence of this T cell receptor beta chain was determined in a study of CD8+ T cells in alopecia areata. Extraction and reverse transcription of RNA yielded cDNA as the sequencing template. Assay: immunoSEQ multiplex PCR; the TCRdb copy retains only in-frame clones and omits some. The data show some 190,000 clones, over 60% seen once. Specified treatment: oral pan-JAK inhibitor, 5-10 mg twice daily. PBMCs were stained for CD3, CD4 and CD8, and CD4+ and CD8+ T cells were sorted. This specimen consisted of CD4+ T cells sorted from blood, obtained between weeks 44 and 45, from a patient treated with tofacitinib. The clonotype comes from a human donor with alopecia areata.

The chain's CDR3 is CASSVISPDQGQYF. The CDR3 nucleotides read TGTGCCAGCAGCGTTATAAGCCCCGACCAGGGGCAGTATTTT. This rearrangement joins TRBV5-6 to TRBJ2-3; D may be TRBD1 (5 bases). With 4 bases removed from V and 11 bases from J, the gap between germline ends came to 20 bases. Germline V gene lookup returns CDR1 SGHDT and CDR2 YYEEEE. This CDR3 is built from 14 residues. The complete variable domain, with remaining parts taken from reference TRBV5-6 and TRBJ2-3, reads DAGVTQSPTHLIKTRGQQVTLRCSPKSGHDTVSWYQQALGQGPQFIFQYYEEEERQRGNFPDRFSGHQFPNYSSELNVNALLLGDSALYLCASSVISPDQGQYFGPGTRLTVL.